This T cell receptor (beta chain) was sequenced during a study of identical twins (TCRdb year 2016). General notes on the study: The study deep-sequenced TCR alpha and beta repertoires from monozygotic twins, unrelated adults of various ages and cord blood to test whether fetal clonotypes persist. Replicate twin experiments were performed at different times using different library preparation protocols to rule out contamination.

This clonotype was seen repeatedly, ten times or more. Its antigen is currently not known. No base-level quality is on record; no much larger clone is a single base apart. The receptor library was made with 5' RACE. Instrument used: Illumina HiSeq 2000. A universal primer binding site was added through template switching, and the final cDNA carried a unique molecular identifier so that TCR cDNA molecules could be counted accurately. Specific primers in the conserved constant-segment region were used to synthesize first-strand cDNA for the TCR alpha and beta chains. To control for contamination, every cDNA library carried two barcodes: a SMART-Mk sample barcode plus Illumina barcodes. TruSeq adapter sequences, together with Illumina sample barcodes, were added in two successive PCR steps. The Illumina HiSeq platform was used with custom primers to sequence TCR alpha and beta cDNA libraries. On the authors' methods: MiGEC processed the raw reads to extract unique molecular identifiers, while MiXCR was used to determine the CDR3 positions. For each individual, recombination models were inferred using an EM algorithm with the repgenHMM and IGoR tools. The tcR package in R was used for shared clonotype analysis, with sharing normalized by the product of cloneset sizes. To study raw recombination free of thymic and clonal selection effects, out-of-frame nonproductive sequences were analyzed. TCRdb trimmed public reads at Q25 via fastp, called clones via MiXCR and kept in-frame beta chains. Duplicate CDR3 protein sequences are folded into a single record with the most common DNA and genes. In this record, the V and J calls reflect TCRdb's handling and not the investigators' own analysis. This sample comprises about 570,000 distinct CDR3 sequences, more than 9% of them detected only once. Clones ranked in the top ten supply 2.5% to 3% of the sample.

Only healthy Caucasian donors were included. The twin cohort comprised three pairs of female monozygotic twins, all aged about 18 to 30 years. The RNA used for TCR libraries was isolated from peripheral blood mononuclear cells. What the authors observed across the whole study: Compared with coincidental sharing between unrelated individuals, an excess of low generation-probability sequences was observed among out-of-frame TCR alpha sequences shared between twins. Abundant cord blood beta clonotypes had fewer insertions, young adult naive repertoires showed a similar but weaker trend, and memory repertoires showed no such trend. Recombination models systematically underestimated out-of-frame TCR alpha sharing in monozygotic twins but agreed with sharing between unrelated individuals. Because the same donors could not be followed over many years, the conclusions depended on cross-sectional statistical analysis. In beta out-of-frame sequences, excess twin sharing was weaker, because having fewer shared sequences lowered the signal-to-noise ratio. Zero-insertion analyses could be partly confounded by invariant T cells such as MAIT and iNKT, though diverse VJ usage argued against such confounding for most clonotypes.

The trim is 6 bases for V and 4 bases for J, with a gap of 16 bases between the germline ends. From cysteine to phenylalanine, the CDR3 is 16 amino acids long. Here the CDR3 DNA is all that survives: 48 bases in frame from base 1. These data also featured in a second study, about yellow fever vaccine responses in identical twins. As that second paper reports: According to the authors, in identical twins the way T cells responded to vaccination appeared partly convergent and partly personalized. The study precisely tracked vaccine-responding T cell clones in identical twins.

This TCR was sampled from a woman younger than 35 in good health. Sequencing input: PBMCs. The rearranged segments are TRBV12-3 or TRBV12-4 and TRBJ2-6; a tentative D call is TRBD1 (6 bases match). This receptor carries the CDR3 CASSQDQGRGANVLTF. The nucleotides read TGTGCCAGCAGCCAAGATCAGGGGCGCGGGGCCAACGTCCTGACTTTC.